Sequencing of this T cell receptor (beta chain) was carried out in a study of post-analysis software for immune sequencing data. General study findings and limits: Patients used a few TRBV segments, including TRBV5-6, TRBV5-1 and TRBV20-1, more often than controls.

TCR beta libraries were prepared from cDNA with unique molecular identifiers. TCRdb re-analysed the PCR reads in MiXCR, keeping a single row per CDR3 protein. The repertoire has hundreds of thousands of distinct CDR3 sequences, just under 30% of them found once; the top ten carry under 0.7%. In the case of this clonotype: What it binds is unknown.

The germline CDR1 and CDR2 sequences are MNHEY and SVGAGI. The CDR3 covers 18 residues. The sequence came from a girl between 5 and 17 years old with multiple sclerosis. This sequence joins TRBV6-5 and TRBJ2-1, with TRBD2 identical over 8 bases. The assigned J gene may be wrong: the sequence end matches TRBJ2-7 better. Sequenced material: blood. The chain's CDR3 is CASSYSVLAGPAYNEQYF. The CDR3 DNA sequence: TGTGCCAGCAGTTACTCGGTGTTAGCGGGACCCGCTTACAATGAGCAGTACTTC.